The next 8 T cell receptor beta chains were all read from a single sample in a study of T cells expressing NK-cell markers. With the 5' RACE reads reprocessed, TCRdb shows one record per CDR3 protein and no DNA. Here the sample table reports under 600,000 distinct CDR3 sequences. The sample consisted of blood T cells: a sorted CD56 or NKG2C T cell subset, CD4+ or CD8+ T cells, or bulk PBMC T cells (not recorded which). The receptors stem from a woman aged 50 to 60 in good health.

The chain employs TRBV7-3 and TRBJ2-1; the TRBD2 assignment by TCRdb is unverifiable without DNA. CDR3 length: 15 residues. The V gene's germline CDR1 is SGHTA and CDR2 FQGTGA. The chain's CDR3 is CASSLRGTSDNEQFF.

The chain is built from TRBV3-1 and TRBJ2-3; no DNA is available, so the TRBD2 call from TCRdb remains unchecked. The CDR3 has 14 amino acids. Germline V gene sequence: CDR1 LGHDT, CDR2 YNNKEL (reference sequence). The CDR3: CASSPTSGSDTQYF.

This chain joins TRBV24-1 and TRBJ1-1. Germline V gene sequence: CDR1 KGHDR, CDR2 SFDVKD. The CDR3 is made up of 14 amino acids. The CDR3 protein is CATRRDGENTEAFF.

The gene calls are TRBV12-3 or TRBV12-4 and TRBJ1-2. CDR3 length equals 13 residues. The CDR3 is CASSLRENYGYTF.

This chain links TRBV7-3 with TRBJ2-3; without DNA, the TCRdb call of TRBD1 cannot be checked. Germline CDR1 and CDR2: SGHTA and FQGTGA. The CDR3 totals 16 residues. The CDR3 protein is CASSQQGAPGTDTQYF.

The chain uses TRBV5-1 and TRBJ2-5; TCRdb's D call of TRBD1 is untestable without DNA. The CDR3 is 13 amino acids. Germline V gene lookup returns CDR1 SGHRS and CDR2 YFSETQ. The CDR3 sequence: CASSGGSRETQYF.

The chain carries TRBV10-3 and TRBJ1-1. Germline V gene lookup returns CDR1 ENHRY and CDR2 SYGVKD. The CDR3 covers 13 residues. CDR3 amino acids: CAISESEGHAAFF.

The rearrangement uses TRBV18 and TRBJ2-7; TCRdb selects TRBD2, and the lack of DNA leaves this call unchecked. Germline CDR1 and CDR2: KGHSH and LQKENI. This CDR3 comprises 17 residues. CDR3 region: CASSPPLRPAGANEQYF.